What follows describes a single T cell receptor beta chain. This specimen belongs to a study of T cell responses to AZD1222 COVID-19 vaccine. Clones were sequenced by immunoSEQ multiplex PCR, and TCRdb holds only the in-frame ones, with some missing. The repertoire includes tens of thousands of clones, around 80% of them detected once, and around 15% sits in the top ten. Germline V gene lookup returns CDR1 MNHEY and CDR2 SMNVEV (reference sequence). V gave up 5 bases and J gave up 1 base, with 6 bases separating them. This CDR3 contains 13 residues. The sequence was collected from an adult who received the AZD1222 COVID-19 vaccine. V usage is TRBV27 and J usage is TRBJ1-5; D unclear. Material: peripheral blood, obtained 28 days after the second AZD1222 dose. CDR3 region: CASSPGSNQPQHF. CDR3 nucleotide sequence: TGTGCCAGCAGTCCGGGGAGCAATCAGCCCCAGCATTTT.